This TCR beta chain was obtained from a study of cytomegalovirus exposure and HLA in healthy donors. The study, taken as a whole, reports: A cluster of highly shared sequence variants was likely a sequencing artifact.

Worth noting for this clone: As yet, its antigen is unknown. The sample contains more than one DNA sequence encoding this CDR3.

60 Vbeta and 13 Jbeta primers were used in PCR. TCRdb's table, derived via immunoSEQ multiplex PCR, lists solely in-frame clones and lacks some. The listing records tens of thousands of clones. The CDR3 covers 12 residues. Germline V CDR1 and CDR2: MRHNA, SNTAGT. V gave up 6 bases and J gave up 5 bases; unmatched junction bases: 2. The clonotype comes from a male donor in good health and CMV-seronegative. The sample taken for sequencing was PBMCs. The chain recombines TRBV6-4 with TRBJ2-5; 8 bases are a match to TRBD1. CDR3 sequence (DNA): TGTGCCAGCAGACGGGACAGGGAGACCCAGTACTTC. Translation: CASRRDRETQYF.